This T cell receptor beta chain is drawn from a study of TIL therapy for anti-PD-1-resistant metastatic lung cancer. Study-level background: A handful of tumors were EGFR-mutant and two were ALK-rearranged. Findings of the study overall: After infusion, TIL clonotypes partly replaced peripheral T cells and declined over months.

The CDR3 consists of 16 residues. V dropped 6 bases and J dropped 2; count of bases not matched to a gene: 12. Looked up from germline, CDR1 is MNHEY and CDR2 is SMNVEV (reference sequence). In the case of this clone: Antigen specificity is unknown.

The sample's time point: pre-treatment sample, taken before nivolumab and TIL therapy. The libraries were made with immunoSEQ v3. Here immunoSEQ multiplex PCR was the method, and the copy in TCRdb shows in-frame clones only, minus some. The profile shows fewer than 40,000 clones, 74% of them singletons. Specimen: blood, collected at baseline. This receptor was identified in a woman aged 30-79 years with non-small cell lung cancer. V usage is TRBV27 and J usage is TRBJ2-7; 8 bases are shared with TRBD2. The CDR3 loop is CASSPSGTSRAYEQYF. CDR3 coding DNA: TGTGCCAGCAGCCCATCCGGGACTAGTAGGGCCTACGAGCAGTACTTC.